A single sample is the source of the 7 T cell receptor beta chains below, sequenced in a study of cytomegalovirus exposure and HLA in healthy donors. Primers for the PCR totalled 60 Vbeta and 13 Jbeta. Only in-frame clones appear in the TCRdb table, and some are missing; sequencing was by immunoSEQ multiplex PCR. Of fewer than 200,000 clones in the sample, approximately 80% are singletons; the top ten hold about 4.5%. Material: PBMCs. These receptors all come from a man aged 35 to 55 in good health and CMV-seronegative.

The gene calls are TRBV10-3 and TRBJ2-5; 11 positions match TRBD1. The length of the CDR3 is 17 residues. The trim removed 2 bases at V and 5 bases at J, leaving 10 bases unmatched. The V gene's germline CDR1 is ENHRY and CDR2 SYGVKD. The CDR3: CAISEAKGQGEGETQYF. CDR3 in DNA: TGTGCCATCAGTGAGGCCAAGGGACAGGGGGAGGGGGAGACCCAGTACTTC.

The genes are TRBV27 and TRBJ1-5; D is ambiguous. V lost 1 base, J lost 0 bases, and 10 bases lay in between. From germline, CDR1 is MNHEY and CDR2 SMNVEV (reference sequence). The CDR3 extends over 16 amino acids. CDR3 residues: CASSLYWRPSNQPQHF. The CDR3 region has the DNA TGTGCCAGCAGTTTATATTGGAGGCCTAGCAATCAGCCCCAGCATTTT.

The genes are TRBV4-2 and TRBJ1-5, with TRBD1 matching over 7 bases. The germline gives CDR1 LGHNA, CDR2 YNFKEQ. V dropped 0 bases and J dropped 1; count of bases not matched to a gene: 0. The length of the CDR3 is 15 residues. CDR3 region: CASSQEQGSNQPQHF. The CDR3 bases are TGTGCCAGCAGCCAAGAACAGGGGAGCAATCAGCCCCAGCATTTT.

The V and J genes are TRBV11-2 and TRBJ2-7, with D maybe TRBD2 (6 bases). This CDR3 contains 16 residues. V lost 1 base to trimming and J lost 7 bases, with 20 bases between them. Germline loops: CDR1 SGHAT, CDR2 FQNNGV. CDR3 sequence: CASSLGGWAGSLEQYF. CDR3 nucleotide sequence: TGTGCCAGCAGCTTAGGGGGGTGGGCGGGGAGTCTGGAGCAGTACTTC.

CDR3 nucleotides: TGTGCCATCAGGGACAGGGCCAATGAGCAGTTCTTC. This gives the protein CAIRDRANEQFF. The rearrangement joins TRBV10-3 to TRBJ2-1, with 8 bases aligning to TRBD1. Germline V gene sequence: CDR1 ENHRY, CDR2 SYGVKD. The V and J ends lost 6 bases and 6 bases, in that order; junction bases with no gene match: 1. The CDR3 is 12 residues long.

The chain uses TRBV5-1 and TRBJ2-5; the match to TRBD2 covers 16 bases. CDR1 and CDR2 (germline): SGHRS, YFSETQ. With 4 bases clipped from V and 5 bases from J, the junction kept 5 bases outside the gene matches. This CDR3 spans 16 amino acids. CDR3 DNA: TGCGCCAGCAGCACCGGGACTAGCGGGGGGGTGGAGACCCAGTACTTC. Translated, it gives CASSTGTSGGVETQYF. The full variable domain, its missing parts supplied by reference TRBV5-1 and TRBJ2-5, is KAGVTQTPRYLIKTRGQQVTLSCSPISGHRSVSWYQQTPGQGLQFLFEYFSETQRNKGNFPGRFSGRQFSNSRSEMNVSTLELGDSALYLCASSTGTSGGVETQYFGPGTRLLVL.

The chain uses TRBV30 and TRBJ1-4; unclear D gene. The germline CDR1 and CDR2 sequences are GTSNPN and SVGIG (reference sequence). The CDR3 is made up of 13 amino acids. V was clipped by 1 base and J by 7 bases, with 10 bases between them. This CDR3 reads CAWSEESGEKLFF. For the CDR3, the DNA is TGTGCCTGGAGTGAGGAGTCGGGTGAAAAACTGTTTTTT.